Listed below are T cell receptor beta chains from one sample, sequenced in a study of control samples from healthy donors and cancer patients. Measured with immunoSEQ multiplex PCR; TCRdb has only the in-frame clones, and not every one. This table has 25,000 to 35,000 clones, 85% to 90% appearing once. The sample was PBMCs. The receptors come from a woman in her 40s with lung cancer. CDR3s include the opening cysteine and the closing phenylalanine or tryptophan. Fields, in order: clone size, J gene, V gene, CDR3 protein. Rows may omit the clone size; those that give it use once, few, many or a size class.

NA	TRBJ1-1	TRBV15	CATSRSTLIGDTEAFF
NA	TRBJ2-7	TRBV27	CASSPPDLLAEQYF
NA	TRBJ1-1	TRBV11-2	CASSSRGGAEAFF
few	TRBJ2-6	TRBV19	CASPGAANVLTF
NA	TRBJ2-7	TRBV5-1	CASSDGPSSYEQYF
once	TRBJ2-7	TRBV4-3	CASSQDWGGEREQYF
NA	TRBJ1-6	TRBV6-5	CASSSRGSYNSPLHF
NA	TRBJ1-5	TRBV6-2/TRBV6-3	CASSRHRGQSLSRSNQPQHF
NA	TRBJ2-7	TRBV6-5	CASSYSGVYEQYF
NA	TRBJ2-3	TRBV6-6	CASSRRDRGQDTQYF
NA	TRBJ1-1	TRBV13	CASSLETGYTEAFF
NA	TRBJ2-3	TRBV7-8	CASSLGGTQDTQYF
NA	TRBJ1-2	TRBV6-2/TRBV6-3	CASSDPEGGYGYTF
NA	TRBJ2-3	TRBV6-5	CASTPRGGGGDTQYF
NA	TRBJ1-1	TRBV6-1	CASSESRGQVGTEAFF
NA	TRBJ1-3	TRBV2	CASRVGQGSSGNTIYF
NA	TRBJ2-7	TRBV6-4	CASSPSGGSSYEQYF
once	TRBJ1-1	TRBV28	CASSRQGWGNTEAFF
NA	TRBJ2-3	TRBV7-3	CASSLGRYLTDTQYF
NA	TRBJ1-6	TRBV2	CASSESGLRNSPLHF
NA	TRBJ1-5	TRBV9	CASSVGGSNQPQHF
NA	TRBJ1-2	TRBV6-6	CASSYSGSGGYTF
NA	TRBJ1-1	TRBV11-2	CASSETVNTEAFF
NA	TRBJ1-1	TRBV6-2/TRBV6-3	CASSSVRTRGTEAFF
NA	TRBJ2-1	TRBV6-4	CASSEIGGGAMNNEQFF
NA	TRBJ2-7	TRBV5-1	CASSLEGYSYEQYF
NA	TRBJ2-7	TRBV19	CASSIAGDRIYEQYF
NA	TRBJ2-1	TRBV30	CAWSHQASGGNEQFF
NA	TRBJ1-6	TRBV6-4	CASREVGDNSPLHF
NA	TRBJ2-6	TRBV3-1/TRBV3-2	CASSQIQGYSGANVLTF
once	TRBJ1-5	TRBV2	CASNSVRGNQPQHF
NA	TRBJ2-7	TRBV27	CASSPAGRGREQYF
NA	TRBJ1-2	TRBV25-1	CASGQDSPKGYTF
NA	TRBJ2-2	TRBV9	CASSVKGASTGELFF
NA	TRBJ2-5	TRBV5-6	CASSLSVGGARDETQYF
NA	TRBJ2-7	TRBV10-2	CASSKSGGYEQYF
NA	TRBJ2-1	TRBV4-1	CASSQERVGGEQFF
NA	TRBJ2-1	TRBV5-1	CASSLAREFGEQFF
NA	TRBJ1-1	TRBV30	CAWSGAGVITEAFF
NA	TRBJ1-2	TRBV18	CASSLNPDLLRYGYTF
NA	TRBJ2-1	TRBV19	CASRGRGANNEQFF
NA	TRBJ2-5	TRBV3-1/TRBV3-2	CASSFRIKETQYF
NA	TRBJ1-6	TRBV6-6	CASSYSGKPLHF
NA	TRBJ1-5	TRBV6-5	CASSNTGVHQPQHF
NA	TRBJ1-4	TRBV7-9	CASSPKQGMVANEKLFF
NA	TRBJ1-1	TRBV11-3	CASSFSGTEAFF
NA	TRBJ1-4	TRBV28	CASSLSGRRTNEKLFF
NA	TRBJ2-1	TRBV3-1/TRBV3-2	CASSQDLTGSNEQFF
NA	TRBJ2-7	TRBV7-9	CASSLETSGRGEQYF
once	TRBJ1-6	TRBV7-9	CASAPVQRAGRAPLHF
NA	TRBJ2-3	TRBV29-1	CSVEEQGADTQYF
NA	TRBJ2-6	TRBV7-9	CASSRHTSRANVLTF
NA	TRBJ1-2	TRBV28	CASSPWTGKENGYTF
NA	TRBJ1-6	TRBV11-3	CASSLGGPPSSYNSPLHF
NA	TRBJ1-2	TRBV19	CASRQRDYGYTF